The 21 T cell receptor beta chains reported below all come from one sample, sequenced in a study of control samples from healthy donors and cancer patients. Assay used: immunoSEQ multiplex PCR; TCRdb lists only in-frame clones, some missing. The table shows some 95,000 clones, with around 90% occurring only once. The sequencing input was blood. These receptors originate from a man aged 30 to 39 in good health.

The chain links TRBV11-2 to TRBJ2-1; 12 bases agree with TRBD2. Looked up from germline, CDR1 is SGHAT and CDR2 is FQNNGV. The CDR3 consists of 16 residues. Losses at the gene ends were 4 bases for V and 7 bases for J; bases not matched to a gene: 8. The CDR3 bases are TGTGCCAGCAGCTCGCGTCTAGCGGGAGGGCCGAATGAGCAGTTCTTC. Translation gives CASSSRLAGGPNEQFF.

The rearrangement uses TRBV6-6 and TRBJ2-5; a possible D gene is TRBD2 (5 bases). CDR3 length: 13 residues. Between the trimmed V and J ends, which lost 6 bases and 5 bases, there was a span of 13 bases. Germline loops: CDR1 MNHNY, CDR2 SVGAGI (reference sequence). CDR3 amino acids: CASSTQRRETQYF. The CDR3, as DNA: TGTGCCAGCAGCACACAGCGGCGGGAGACCCAGTACTTC.

This chain uses TRBV7-9 with TRBJ2-3, with 7 nucleotides matching TRBD2. Trimming cost V 1 base and J 2 bases; bases outside gene matches: 9. The CDR3 consists of 17 residues. Germline assignment: CDR1 SEHNR and CDR2 FQNEAQ (reference sequence). Here the CDR3 DNA reads TGTGCCAGCAGCTTAGAGCTTGGACTAGTACACACAGATACGCAGTATTTT. Translated: CASSLELGLVHTDTQYF.

This sequence joins TRBV7-9 and TRBJ1-4; 7 bases agree with TRBD1. The CDR3 covers 15 residues. The germline V gene encodes CDR1 SEHNR and CDR2 FQNEAQ (reference sequence). After removal of 4 bases from V and 6 bases from J, the junction contained 8 bases not matched to a gene. The CDR3 sequence is CASSSGGGADEKLFF. The CDR3 nucleotides read TGTGCCAGCAGCTCAGGGGGAGGGGCGGATGAAAAACTGTTTTTT.

The CDR3 here is CAPSVNTEAFF. CDR3 nucleotides: TGTGCCCCTTCTGTGAACACTGAAGCTTTCTTT. This chain uses TRBV7-3 with TRBJ1-1; D not resolved. The CDR3 consists of 11 residues. V lost 11 bases and J lost 0, with 7 bases in between. Germline CDR1 reads SGHTA; CDR2 reads FQGTGA.

This sequence joins TRBV15 and TRBJ1-5, with D unclear. The CDR3 runs 13 residues. V was clipped by 8 bases and J by 0 bases, with 8 bases between them. Germline loops: CDR1 LNHNV, CDR2 YYDKDF (reference sequence). CDR3 amino acids: CATAGSSNQPQHF. In nucleotides, the CDR3 is TGTGCCACCGCGGGGTCTAGCAATCAGCCCCAGCATTTT.

CDR3 nucleotide sequence: TGTGCCACCAGTCGCGGGGGGGTGAACACTGAAGCTTTCTTT. This sequence encodes CATSRGGVNTEAFF. This chain uses TRBV24-1 with TRBJ1-1, with TRBD1 as a possible D gene (5 bases). V was clipped by 6 bases and J by 0 bases, with 10 bases between them. The CDR3 is 14 residues long. Germline assignment: CDR1 KGHDR and CDR2 SFDVKD.

This sequence joins TRBV15 and TRBJ1-1, with TRBD1 as a possible D gene (6 bases). Trimming shortened V by 1 base and J by 5 bases, and 11 bases separated the two germline ends. CDR3 length: 14 residues. Germline assignment: CDR1 LNHNV and CDR2 YYDKDF (reference sequence). CDR3 in amino acids: CATSRGQGRTEAFF. The CDR3 DNA follows: TGTGCCACCAGCAGAGGCCAGGGGCGGACTGAAGCTTTCTTT.

The rearrangement uses TRBV27 and TRBJ2-7; 7 bases line up with TRBD1. Per the germline V gene, CDR1 is MNHEY and CDR2 is SMNVEV (reference sequence). The CDR3 loop spans 14 amino acids. J gave up 6 bases and V 6 bases, and 11 bases lay outside the gene matches. Here the CDR3 DNA reads TGTGCCAGCAGAGAACTGGACAGGAGCGGCGAGCAGTACTTC. This sequence encodes CASRELDRSGEQYF.

The chain couples TRBV6-5 to TRBJ2-5; 10 bases fit TRBD2. The V gene end was trimmed by 9 bases and the J gene end by 1 base; junction bases not matched to a gene: 5. Per germline, CDR1 MNHEY and CDR2 SVGAGI. CDR3 length: 14 residues. CDR3 sequence reads: CASLAGGLQETQYF. The CDR3, as DNA: TGTGCCAGTTTAGCGGGAGGACTCCAAGAGACCCAGTACTTC.

The chain uses TRBV30 and TRBJ1-1, with a possible D match to TRBD1 (6 bases). Germline CDR1 and CDR2: GTSNPN and SVGIG (reference sequence). Trimming took 4 bases from V and 7 from J, leaving 16 bases between them. This CDR3 comprises 13 residues. CDR3 sequence (DNA): TGTGCCTGGAACCGGGGACAAAGCATTGAAGCTTTCTTT. This gives the protein CAWNRGQSIEAFF.

This chain joins TRBV21-1 and TRBJ2-7; no DNA check was done on the table's D call, TRBD2. TRBV21-1 is designated a pseudogene. The CDR3 is made up of 13 amino acids. CDR3 in amino acids: CASSTWTRFEQYF. CDR3 nucleotide sequence: TGTGCCAGCAGCACTTGGACTAGGTTTGAGCAGTACTTC.

The rearrangement joins TRBV5-8 to TRBJ2-3; D tentatively reads TRBD1 or TRBD2 (5 bases each). V was pared by 6 bases and J by 1 base, with 24 bases between. There are 18 residues in the CDR3. Germline loops: CDR1 SGHTS, CDR2 YDEGEE. The CDR3 protein is CASTTLVVGVSGTDTQYF. The DNA of the CDR3 is TGTGCCAGCACCACCTTGGTCGTGGGGGTGAGTGGCACAGATACGCAGTATTTT.

This chain joins TRBV2 and TRBJ1-6; 8 nucleotides align to TRBD1. Germline loops: CDR1 SNHLY, CDR2 FYNNEI. The V and J ends lost 7 bases and 2 bases, in that order; junction bases with no gene match: 4. This CDR3 has 15 amino acids. The CDR3 loop is CASKGQGPYNSPLHF. CDR3 in DNA: TGTGCCAGCAAAGGACAGGGACCCTATAATTCACCCCTCCACTTT.

This chain connects TRBV30 to TRBJ2-6, with D hard to call. Germline V gene lookup returns CDR1 GTSNPN and CDR2 SVGIG (reference sequence). The CDR3 totals 12 residues. V lost 3 bases to trimming and J lost 4 bases, with 4 bases between them. CDR3 amino acids: CAWSTGANVLTF. Written as DNA, the CDR3 is TGTGCCTGGAGCACGGGGGCCAACGTCCTGACTTTC.

This clone has only a few counts. The chain uses TRBV11-3 and TRBJ1-5; TRBD1 might be the D (5 bases). CDR3 length: 16 amino acids. V dropped 5 bases and J dropped 4 bases, with 18 bases sitting between them. The germline V gene has CDR1 SGHNT and CDR2 YENEEA. The CDR3 loop is CASSPIVEGPNQPQHF. For the CDR3, the DNA is TGTGCCAGCAGCCCTATTGTAGAGGGGCCGAATCAGCCCCAGCATTTT.

V usage is TRBV7-2 and J usage is TRBJ2-1; no clear D gene. Trimming removed 7 bases at V and 4 bases at J, with 5 bases between. Germline CDR1 is SGHTA and CDR2 is FQGNSA. The CDR3 sequence is 11 residues long. This chain's CDR3 is CASTEYNEQFF. DNA for the CDR3: TGTGCCAGCACCGAGTACAATGAGCAGTTCTTC. The complete variable domain, with remaining parts taken from reference TRBV7-2 and TRBJ2-1, reads GAGVSQSPSNKVTEKGKDVELRCDPISGHTALYWYRQSLGQGLEFLIYFQGNSAPDKSGLPSDRFSAERTGGSVSTLTIQRTQQEDSAVYLCASTEYNEQFFGPGTRLTVL.

The rearrangement joins TRBV11-2 to TRBJ2-7; no firm D call. There are 13 residues in the CDR3. Germline CDR1 SGHAT, CDR2 FQNNGV. V gave up 4 bases and J gave up 2 bases, with 9 bases separating them. Here the CDR3 reads CASSSVLTYEQYF. CDR3 DNA sequence: TGTGCCAGCAGCTCAGTATTAACCTACGAGCAGTACTTC.

This chain joins TRBV6-5 and TRBJ2-1; 11 nucleotides align to TRBD2. This CDR3 is built from 13 residues. Germline V gene lookup returns CDR1 MNHEY and CDR2 SVGAGI. V was pared by 6 bases and J by 8 bases, with 3 bases of the junction left unmatched. CDR3 in amino acids: CASRLAGVDEQFF. CDR3 DNA: TGTGCCAGCAGACTAGCGGGAGTGGATGAGCAGTTCTTC.

The genes are TRBV29-1 and TRBJ1-2; no definite D call. This CDR3 comprises 13 residues. V shed 3 bases and J shed 5 bases, with 13 bases lying between them. Germline V CDR1 and CDR2: SQVTM, ANQGSEA. The CDR3 here is CSVDPGNPYGYTF. The CDR3 coding sequence is TGCAGCGTTGACCCCGGTAACCCTTATGGCTACACCTTC. Full variable domain (rest looked up from reference TRBV29-1 and TRBJ1-2): SAVISQKPSRDICQRGTSLTIQCQVDSQVTMMFWYRQQPGQSLTLIATANQGSEATYESGFVIDKFPISRPNLTFSTLTVSNMSPEDSSIYLCSVDPGNPYGYTFGSGTRLTVV.

The rearrangement uses TRBV11-1 and TRBJ2-3, with D perhaps TRBD1 or TRBD2 (5 bases each). V lost 3 bases to trimming and J lost 0 bases, with 7 bases between them. The germline V gene has CDR1 SGHAT and CDR2 FQDESV (reference sequence). The CDR3 contains 14 residues. The chain's CDR3 is CASSLGESTDTQYF. For the CDR3, the DNA is TGTGCCAGCAGCTTGGGGGAAAGCACAGATACGCAGTATTTT. The variable domain in full, with the rest retrieved from reference TRBV11-1 and TRBJ2-3, is EAEVAQSPRYKITEKSQAVAFWCDPISGHATLYWYRQILGQGPELLVQFQDESVVDDSQLPKDRFSAERLKGVDSTLKIQPAELGDSAMYLCASSLGESTDTQYFGPGTRLTVL.